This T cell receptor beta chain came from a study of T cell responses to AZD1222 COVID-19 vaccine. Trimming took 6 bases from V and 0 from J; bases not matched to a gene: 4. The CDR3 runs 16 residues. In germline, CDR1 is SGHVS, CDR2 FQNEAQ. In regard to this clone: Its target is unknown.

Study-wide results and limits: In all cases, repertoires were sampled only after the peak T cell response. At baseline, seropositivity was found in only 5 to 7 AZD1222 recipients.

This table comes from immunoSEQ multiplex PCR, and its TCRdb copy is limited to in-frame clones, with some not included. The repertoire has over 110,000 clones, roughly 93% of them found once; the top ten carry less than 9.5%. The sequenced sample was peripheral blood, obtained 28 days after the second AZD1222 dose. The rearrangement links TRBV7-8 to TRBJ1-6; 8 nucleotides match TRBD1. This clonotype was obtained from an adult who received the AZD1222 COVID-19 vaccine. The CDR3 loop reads CASSRDRSSYNSPLHF. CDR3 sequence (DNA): TGTGCCAGCAGTCGGGACAGGAGCTCCTATAATTCACCCCTCCACTTT.